One sample yielded the 25 T cell receptor beta chains listed below, sequenced in a study of circulating CD8 cells and anti-PD-1 response in melanoma. Each library started from around 15 ng of total RNA using the QIAseq Immune Repertoire TCR panel. TCRdb called the reads again in MiXCR, with one record for every CDR3 protein. Counted here are approximately 200 distinct CDR3 sequences, about 12% occurring once; the ten biggest clones make up 55% to 75%. Four subsets defined by PD-1 and/or TIGIT were sorted from live CD3+CD8+TCRalphabeta+ cells. The input for sequencing was CD8+ T cells from PBMCs, taken at baseline or after one month of anti-PD-1 therapy (not recorded which). The source is a human donor with melanoma.

Relative to its sample, this clonotype is large (0.1 to 1%). The rearrangement uses TRBV24-1 and TRBJ2-5; no firm D call. Trimming took off 4 bases at V and 2 bases at J, with 10 bases between the two ends. The CDR3 covers 14 residues. The V gene's germline CDR1 is KGHDR and CDR2 SFDVKD. The CDR3 region has the DNA TGTGCCACCAGTGACCATGGACCACAAGAGACCCAGTACTTC. This codes for CATSDHGPQETQYF.

By sample share, this clonotype is medium-sized. The gene calls are TRBV27 and TRBJ2-7; 7 bases fit TRBD2. Trimming took 8 bases from V and 1 from J; bases not matched to a gene: 2. Germline V lookup: CDR1 MNHEY, CDR2 SMNVEV (reference sequence). The CDR3 is 12 residues long. CDR3 residues: CASRGESYEQYF. The CDR3 DNA follows: TGTGCCAGCCGGGGGGAATCCTACGAGCAGTACTTC.

This clonotype rates as large (0.1 to 1%). Given a much more abundant clone one base away, this may be a read error. V usage is TRBV2 and J usage is TRBJ1-5; D is unclear. From germline, CDR1 is SNHLY and CDR2 FYNNEI. The CDR3 has 16 residues. V shed 8 bases and J shed 0 bases, with 17 bases lying between them. Written as DNA, the CDR3 is TGTGCCAGCGAATCCCGTCCGGTTTTTAGCAATCAGCCCCAGCATTTT. Translation gives CASESRPVFSNQPQHF.

Within the sample, this clonotype is medium-sized (0.01 to 0.1%). This rearrangement joins TRBV13 to TRBJ2-1; D uncertain. The CDR3 sequence is 15 residues long. From germline, CDR1 is PRHDT and CDR2 FYEKMQ (reference sequence). Trimming pared 3 bases from V and 5 bases from J, leaving 14 bases between. CDR3 in amino acids: CASSLRTANNNEQFF. DNA for the CDR3: TGTGCCAGCAGCTTGAGGACGGCTAATAACAATGAGCAGTTCTTC.

This clonotype is termed large. The chain employs TRBV23-1 and TRBJ2-2, with 9 bases that match TRBD1. TRBV23-1 is an ORF, and what it does is uncertain. V gave up 3 bases and J gave up 1 base; unmatched junction bases: 6. The CDR3 has 17 residues. CDR3 amino acids: CASSHLDRGVNTGELFF. As DNA, the CDR3 is TGCGCCAGCAGTCATCTGGACAGGGGCGTGAACACCGGGGAGCTGTTTTTT.

This clonotype is labeled hyperexpanded (1% or more). This chain uses TRBV2 with TRBJ2-3; D gene ambiguous. In germline, CDR1 is SNHLY, CDR2 FYNNEI. The CDR3 extends over 16 amino acids. The germline V and J ends were trimmed by 8 bases and 0 bases, with 18 bases remaining between them. The CDR3 here is CASARTHGLSTDTQYF. In DNA form, the CDR3 reads TGTGCCAGCGCCCGAACTCATGGTCTGAGCACAGATACGCAGTATTTT.

The chain combines TRBV28 with TRBJ2-7; 7 nucleotides match TRBD1. The length of the CDR3 is 12 residues. V lost 7 bases and J lost 7; bases outside the gene matches: 7. The V gene's germline CDR1 is MDHEN and CDR2 SYDVKM. In DNA, the CDR3 is TGTGCCAGCACTCCAGGGGGTAAGGAGCAGTACTTC. Translated, it gives CASTPGGKEQYF.

Only a few counts were recorded for this clonotype. The rearrangement joins TRBV27 to TRBJ2-7, with 12 bases lining up with TRBD2. The CDR3 is 16 residues long. Trimming removed 6 bases from V and 5 bases from J; junction bases left unmatched: 11. CDR1 and CDR2 from the germline V gene are MNHEY and SMNVEV (reference sequence). CDR3 nucleotides: TGTGCCAGCAGGGAACGGACTAGCGGGACGGAGCACGAGCAGTACTTC. As protein: CASRERTSGTEHEQYF.

In its sample, this clonotype ranks as large. This chain links TRBV2 with TRBJ1-1; no clear D gene. Deletions cut 4 bases from V and 0 bases from J, with 9 bases between. The CDR3 runs 14 residues. CDR1 and CDR2 (germline): SNHLY, FYNNEI. CDR3 in amino acids: CASSVGQLNTEAFF. The CDR3 DNA reads TGTGCCAGCAGTGTAGGGCAGTTGAACACTGAAGCTTTCTTT.

In its sample, this clonotype is large. The genes are TRBV4-1 and TRBJ2-1; D might be TRBD2 (7 bases). Germline V gene sequence: CDR1 MGHRA, CDR2 YSYEKL. CDR3 length: 14 residues. Trimming took off 4 bases at V and 10 bases at J, with 17 bases between the two ends. In DNA form, the CDR3 reads TGCGCCAGCAGCCCCTACACCGGGGGGCGGGAGCAGTTCTTC. Residues: CASSPYTGGREQFF.

This clonotype is categorized as large. This chain links TRBV19 with TRBJ2-1; 9 bases agree with TRBD2. The V and J ends lost 5 bases and 10 bases, in that order; junction bases with no gene match: 3. CDR1 is LNHDA, CDR2 SQIVND, per germline (reference sequence). There are 12 residues in the CDR3. This CDR3 is CASSVGTSEQFF. Written as DNA, the CDR3 is TGTGCCAGTAGTGTAGGGACTAGCGAGCAGTTCTTC.

Turning to this clonotype: A read error may explain this, as a much larger clone is one base away. As the CDR3 is not closed by the conserved phenylalanine or tryptophan, this likely results from a read error. The rearrangement uses TRBV7-9 and TRBJ2-7; D possibly uses TRBD1 or TRBD2 (5 bases each). CDR3 length equals 15 residues. The germline V and J ends were trimmed by 6 bases and 0 bases, with 15 bases remaining between them. The germline gives CDR1 SEHNR, CDR2 FQNEAQ (reference sequence). The CDR3 here is CASRPPGTVSYEQYI. The CDR3 DNA reads TGTGCCAGCAGACCCCCCGGGACGGTCTCCTACGAGCAGTACATC.

A few counts support this clonotype. This sequence joins TRBV14 and TRBJ2-7; D is uncertain. The CDR3 runs 16 residues. V lost 4 bases to trimming and J lost 2 bases, with 18 bases between them. In germline, CDR1 is SGHDN, CDR2 FVKESK. CDR3 nucleotides: TGTGCCAGCAGCCTGCTGGATAAGAAAATAGCCTACGAGCAGTACTTC. Its protein is CASSLLDKKIAYEQYF.

This clonotype is deemed large (0.1 to 1%). The genes are TRBV28 and TRBJ1-5; D is possibly TRBD1 (5 bases). The CDR3 runs to 14 residues. V gave up 5 bases and J gave up 2 bases, with 10 bases separating them. CDR1 is MDHEN, CDR2 SYDVKM, per germline. The CDR3 coding sequence is TGTGCCAGCAGTCGGGGCCGCGGCAATCAGCCCCAGCATTTT. Protein: CASSRGRGNQPQHF. The whole variable domain, remainder taken from reference TRBV28 and TRBJ1-5, is DVKVTQSSRYLVKRTGEKVFLECVQDMDHENMFWYRQDPGLGLRLIYFSYDVKMKEKGDIPEGYSVSREKKERFSLILESASTNQTSMYLCASSRGRGNQPQHFGDGTRLSIL.

Relative to its sample, this clonotype is large. The chain links TRBV4-2 to TRBJ1-5; D remains ambiguous. The CDR3 runs to 16 residues. CDR1 and CDR2 from the germline V gene are LGHNA and YNFKEQ. The ends were cut back, 0 bases at V and 2 bases at J, with 11 bases in the middle. The CDR3 DNA reads as TGTGCCAGCAGCCAAGAGCTCGTGGCAGGCAATCAGCCCCAGCATTTT. Translation gives CASSQELVAGNQPQHF.

By its share, this clonotype is large (0.1 to 1%). The genes are TRBV27 and TRBJ2-1, with 11 positions matching TRBD2. Losses at the gene ends were 3 bases for V and 5 bases for J; bases not matched to a gene: 3. CDR1 is MNHEY and CDR2 is SMNVEV in the germline V gene (reference sequence). The CDR3 loop spans 15 amino acids. The CDR3 DNA reads as TGTGCCAGCAGTTTGACTAGCGGGATAAACAATGAGCAGTTCTTC. Encoded protein: CASSLTSGINNEQFF.

In its sample, this clonotype ranks as large. The J gene is TRBJ1-2, the V gene TRBV20-1; D call uncertain. The ends were cut back, 6 bases at V and 8 bases at J, with 28 bases in the middle. From germline, CDR1 is DFQATT and CDR2 SNEGSKA (reference sequence). This CDR3 has 16 residues. CDR3 coding DNA: TGCAGTGCCCCCACCCATTTAAGTAAGGCCGCCTACGGCTACACCTTC. This gives the protein CSAPTHLSKAAYGYTF.

By share, this clonotype ranks as large (0.1 to 1%). J is TRBJ2-6 and V is TRBV3-1; D unresolved. The CDR3 length is 13 residues. Germline V gene data show CDR1 as LGHDT and CDR2 as YNNKEL (reference sequence). V was trimmed by 5 bases and J by 3 bases, leaving 5 bases between them. The CDR3 region has the DNA TGTGCCAGCAGCGGGCTTGGGGCCAACGTCCTGACTTTC. Protein sequence: CASSGLGANVLTF.

By frequency in the sample, this clonotype is large. The rearrangement joins TRBV2 to TRBJ2-6; possible D gene TRBD1, 6 bases. The germline V gene has CDR1 SNHLY and CDR2 FYNNEI. Trimming stripped 1 base from V and 0 bases from J, with 16 bases between. The CDR3 loop spans 19 amino acids. The CDR3 here is CASSEVQGQLLSGANVLTF. For the CDR3, the DNA is TGTGCCAGCAGTGAAGTGCAGGGGCAACTACTCTCTGGGGCCAACGTCCTGACTTTC.

This clonotype is classed as medium-sized. The rearrangement joins TRBV28 to TRBJ2-1, with D hard to call. The germline V gene has CDR1 MDHEN and CDR2 SYDVKM. The CDR3 contains 13 residues. Trimming left V 6 bases short and J 5 bases short, with 11 bases between. CDR3: CASSVEPNNEQFF. CDR3 nucleotide sequence: TGTGCCAGCAGCGTCGAGCCCAACAATGAGCAGTTCTTC.

Within the sample, this clonotype is large. The junction shows a germline mismatch at one end, possibly a read error. J is TRBJ2-2 and V is TRBV24-1; 7 bases align to TRBD2. The CDR3 is 17 residues long. In germline, CDR1 is KGHDR, CDR2 SFDVKD. The CDR3 spells CATSDLVSGANTWELFF. In DNA, the CDR3 is TGTGCCACCAGTGATTTGGTCAGCGGGGCGAACACCTGGGAGCTGTTTTTT.

By share, this clonotype counts as large. The rearrangement joins TRBV6-6 to TRBJ2-7; D not certain. There are 13 residues in the CDR3. Germline CDR1 MNHNY, CDR2 SVGAGI (reference sequence). The CDR3 region is CATRTEGLYEQYF. The CDR3 nucleotides read TGTGCGACCCGGACGGAAGGGTTGTACGAGCAGTACTTC.

This clonotype counts as medium-sized. This rearrangement joins TRBV9 to TRBJ2-3; 10 nucleotides match TRBD2. In germline, CDR1 is SGDLS, CDR2 YYNGEE. The CDR3 length is 16 residues. The J segment lost 5 bases and the V segment lost 0 bases, leaving 6 bases of the junction unmatched. The CDR3 sequence is CASSVDASGGIDTQYF. The CDR3 nucleotides read TGTGCCAGCAGCGTAGACGCTAGCGGGGGCATAGATACGCAGTATTTT. The entire variable domain, with the rest obtained from reference TRBV9 and TRBJ2-3, is as follows: DSGVTQTPKHLITATGQRVTLRCSPRSGDLSVYWYQQSLDQGLQFLIQYYNGEERAKGNILERFSAQQFPDLHSELNLSSLELGDSALYFCASSVDASGGIDTQYFGPGTRLTVL.

Judged by abundance, this clonotype is large (0.1 to 1%). The J gene is TRBJ2-7, the V gene TRBV18; TRBD2 matches at 11 bases. The CDR3 is 17 amino acids. Germline V gene sequence: CDR1 KGHSH, CDR2 LQKENI. Unmatched junction bases numbered 10, after V lost 3 bases and J lost 3 bases. In DNA, the CDR3 is TGTGCCAGCTCACCCTGGACTAGCGGGCCCCAATTCTACGAGCAGTACTTC. Translation: CASSPWTSGPQFYEQYF.

To note about this clonotype: This may be a read error: a much more frequent sequence differs by one nucleotide. This chain joins TRBV29-1 and TRBJ2-5, with unresolved D. V was shortened by 8 bases and J by 2 bases, with 15 bases between the two germline ends. The CDR3 runs 13 residues. Germline V CDR1 and CDR2: SQVTM, ANQGSEA. CDR3 nucleotide sequence: TGCAGCATTCCTTTGGCGGAGCAAGAGACCCAGTACTTC. This sequence encodes CSIPLAEQETQYF. Full variable domain (missing parts from reference TRBV29-1 and TRBJ2-5): SAVISQKPSRDICQRGTSLTIQCQVDSQVTMMFWYRQQPGQSLTLIATANQGSEATYESGFVIDKFPISRPNLTFSTLTVSNMSPEDSSIYLCSIPLAEQETQYFGPGTRLLVL.